This T cell receptor beta chain was observed in a study of blood T cell repertoires in COVID-19. The authors' processing: Quantification of nucleated cells was approximated via reference gene primer amplification. The data were produced by immunoSEQ multiplex PCR, yet TCRdb's version contains in-frame clones alone and is incomplete. The V and J calls and clone size are taken from that table; D and trimming were inferred from the DNA. The data hold 150,000 to 200,000 clones, with approximately 84% observed a single time. V was clipped by 5 bases and J by 2 bases; unmatched bases: 4. The CDR3 loop spans 15 amino acids. Germline V gene lookup returns CDR1 SGHTA and CDR2 FQGNSA.

This rearrangement joins TRBV7-2 to TRBJ1-3; TRBD1 matches 9 bases. What was sequenced was PBMCs or T cells enriched from blood (not recorded which). This clonotype was obtained from a man between 50 and 59 years old who had recovered from COVID-19. CDR3 sequence (DNA): TGTGCCAGCAGCCTACAGGGGGCTGCTGGAAACACCATATATTTT. This sequence encodes CASSLQGAAGNTIYF.